This T cell receptor (beta chain) is drawn from a study of tumor-infiltrating lymphocytes in primary liver carcinoma. Background on the study: Stage T1-T3 N0M0 and a size of roughly 4.2 to 10 cm characterized the tumors. General study points: The difference in top-250-clone fraction between tumors and blood was significant, favoring tumors (p = 0.039).

Regarding this clonotype: What it recognizes is unknown.

TCR beta cDNA was reverse-transcribed from around 0.55 ug of total RNA. The reaction used a constant-region primer and ProtoScript II reverse transcriptase. Three nested multiplex PCR rounds of slightly modified ARM-PCR generated TCR beta libraries. PCR rounds one and two used TRBV1-TRBV30 forward primers with a C-beta reverse primer for 9 to 10 cycles each. TCRdb processed the multiplex PCR reads anew with MiXCR; each CDR3 protein has one entry. The table shows about 96,000 distinct CDR3 sequences, with about 70% occurring only once. Germline V gene lookup returns CDR1 SGHDT and CDR2 YYEEEE. The CDR3 is 14 amino acids. V gave up 4 bases and J gave up 7 bases, with 16 bases separating them. RNA and DNA were co-extracted from around 18-30 mg of unsorted bulk tissue.

This chain connects TRBV5-6 to TRBJ2-3; D is ambiguous. The clonotype originates from a man between 40 and 49 years old with primary liver carcinoma and hepatitis B virus infection. The sample taken for sequencing was tumor-adjacent normal liver tissue. The CDR3 nucleotides are TGTGCCAGCAGCCAGAACCTGGGAACATATACGCAGTATTTT. Its translation: CASSQNLGTYTQYF.